In this sample, the clone carrying this T cell receptor (beta chain) turned up a few times. This entry comes from a study of control samples from healthy donors and cancer patients. This table comes from immunoSEQ multiplex PCR, and its TCRdb copy is limited to in-frame clones, with some not included. The sample consists of roughly 400,000 clones, more than 80% of them appearing once. The CDR3 covers 15 residues. With V trimmed by 7 bases and J by 7 bases, 15 bases remained unmatched. CDR1 is MNHEY and CDR2 is SMNVEV in the germline V gene (reference sequence). The rearrangement links TRBV27 to TRBJ2-7; 8 bases match TRBD1. This receptor was identified in a man aged 35 to 55 with head and neck cancer. Material: PBMCs. The CDR3 bases are TGTGCCAGCACCCTCTTTCGTCAGGGGGCCGTTGAGCAGTACTTC. It yields the protein CASTLFRQGAVEQYF.